This TCR beta chain was identified in a study of T cell repertoires in ileal Crohn's disease. TCRdb keeps only in-frame clones here, not all; method: immunoSEQ multiplex PCR. The table shows roughly 15,000 clones, with roughly 60% occurring only once. With V trimmed by 2 bases and J by 3 bases, 3 bases remained unmatched. Germline CDR1 SGHAT, CDR2 FQNNGV. The CDR3 length is 15 residues. General study findings and limits: Active smokers at surgery had more clonal expansions than non-smokers.

To note about this clone: Antigen unknown.

Input material: ileal tissue. This TCR was recovered from an adult with Crohn's disease. V gene TRBV11-2 combines with J gene TRBJ1-4; TRBD1 aligns across 7 bases. CDR3 loop: CASSLITGANEKLFF. CDR3 DNA sequence: TGTGCCAGCAGCTTAATCACAGGGGCTAATGAAAAACTGTTTTTT.